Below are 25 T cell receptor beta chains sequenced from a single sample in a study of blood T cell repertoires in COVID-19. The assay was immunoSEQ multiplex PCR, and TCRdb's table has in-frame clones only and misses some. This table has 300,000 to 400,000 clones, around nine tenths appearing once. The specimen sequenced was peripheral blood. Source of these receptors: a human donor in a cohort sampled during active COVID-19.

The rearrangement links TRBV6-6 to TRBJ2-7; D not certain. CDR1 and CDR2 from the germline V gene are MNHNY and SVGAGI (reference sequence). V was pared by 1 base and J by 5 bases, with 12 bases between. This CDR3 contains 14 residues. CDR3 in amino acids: CASSYYGLRNEQYF. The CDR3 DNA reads TGTGCCAGCAGTTACTACGGATTGAGGAACGAGCAGTACTTC.

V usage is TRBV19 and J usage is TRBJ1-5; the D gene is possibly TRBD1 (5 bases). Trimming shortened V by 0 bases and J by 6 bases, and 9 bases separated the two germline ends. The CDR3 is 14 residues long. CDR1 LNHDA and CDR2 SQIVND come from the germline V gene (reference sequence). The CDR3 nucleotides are TGTGCCAGTAGTATAGAGGTCCAGGGTCAGCCCCAGCATTTT. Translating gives CASSIEVQGQPQHF.

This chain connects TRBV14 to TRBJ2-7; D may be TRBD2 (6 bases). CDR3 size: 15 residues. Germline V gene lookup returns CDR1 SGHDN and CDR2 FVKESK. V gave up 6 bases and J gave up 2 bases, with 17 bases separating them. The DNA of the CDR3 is TGTGCCAGCAGTTATTCTAGCGCAAAGGCCTACGAGCAGTACTTC. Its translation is CASSYSSAKAYEQYF.

The CDR3 reads CASSQDLDSANYGYTF. The CDR3, as DNA: TGCGCCAGCAGCCAAGATCTGGACAGCGCTAACTATGGCTACACCTTC. J is TRBJ1-2 and V is TRBV4-1, with a weak D call TRBD1 (6 bases). Germline V gene lookup returns CDR1 MGHRA and CDR2 YSYEKL. Trimming stripped 0 bases from V and 0 bases from J, with 11 bases between. This CDR3 region has 16 residues.

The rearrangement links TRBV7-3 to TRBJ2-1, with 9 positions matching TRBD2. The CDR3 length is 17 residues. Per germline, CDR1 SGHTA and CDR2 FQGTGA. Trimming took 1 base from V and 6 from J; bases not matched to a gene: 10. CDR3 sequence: CASSLRPAGGPVNEQFF. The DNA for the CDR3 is TGTGCCAGCAGCTTAAGACCGGCGGGAGGGCCTGTCAATGAGCAGTTCTTC.

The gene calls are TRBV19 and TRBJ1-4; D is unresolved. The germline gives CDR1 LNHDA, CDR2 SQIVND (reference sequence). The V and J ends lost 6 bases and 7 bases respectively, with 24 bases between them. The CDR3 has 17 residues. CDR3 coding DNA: TGTGCCAGTAGACCACGGGCCGAGGGAAATGGAATTGAAAAACTGTTTTTT. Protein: CASRPRAEGNGIEKLFF.

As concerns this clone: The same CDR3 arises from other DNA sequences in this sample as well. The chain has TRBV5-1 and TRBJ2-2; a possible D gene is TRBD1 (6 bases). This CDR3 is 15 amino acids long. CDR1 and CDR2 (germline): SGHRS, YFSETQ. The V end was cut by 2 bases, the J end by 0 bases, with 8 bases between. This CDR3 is CASSLGGSNTGELFF. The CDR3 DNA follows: TGCGCCAGCAGCTTAGGGGGTTCGAACACCGGGGAGCTGTTTTTT.

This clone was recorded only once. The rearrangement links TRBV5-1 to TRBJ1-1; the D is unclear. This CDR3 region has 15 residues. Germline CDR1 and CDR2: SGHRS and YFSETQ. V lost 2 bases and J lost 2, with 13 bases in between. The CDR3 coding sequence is TGCGCCAGCAGCTTATCAGGTCAGACCAACACTGAAGCTTTCTTT. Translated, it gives CASSLSGQTNTEAFF.

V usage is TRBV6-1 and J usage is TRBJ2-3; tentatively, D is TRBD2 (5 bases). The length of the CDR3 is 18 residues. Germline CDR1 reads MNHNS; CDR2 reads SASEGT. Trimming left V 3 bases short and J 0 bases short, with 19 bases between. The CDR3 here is CASSEGSDDHSSTDTQYF. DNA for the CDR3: TGTGCCAGCAGTGAGGGGAGTGATGACCATTCTAGCACAGATACGCAGTATTTT.

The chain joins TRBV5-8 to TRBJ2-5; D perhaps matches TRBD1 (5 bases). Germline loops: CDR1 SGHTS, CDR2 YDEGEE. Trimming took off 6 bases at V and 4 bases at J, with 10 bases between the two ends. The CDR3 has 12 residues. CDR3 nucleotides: TGTGCCAGCATGAATAGGGGAGAGACCCAGTACTTC. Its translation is CASMNRGETQYF.

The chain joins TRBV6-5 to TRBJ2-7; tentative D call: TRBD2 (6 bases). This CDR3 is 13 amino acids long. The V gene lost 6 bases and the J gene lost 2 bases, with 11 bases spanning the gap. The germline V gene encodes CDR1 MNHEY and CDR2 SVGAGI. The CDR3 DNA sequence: TGTGCCAGCAGACTGACGGGGGCCTACGAGCAGTACTTC. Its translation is CASRLTGAYEQYF.

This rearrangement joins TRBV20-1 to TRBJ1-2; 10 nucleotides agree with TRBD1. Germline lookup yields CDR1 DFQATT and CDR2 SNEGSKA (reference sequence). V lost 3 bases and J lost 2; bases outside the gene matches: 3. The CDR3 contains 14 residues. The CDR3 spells CSASTGQGNYGYTF. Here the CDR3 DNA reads TGCAGTGCTAGTACGGGACAGGGGAACTATGGCTACACCTTC.

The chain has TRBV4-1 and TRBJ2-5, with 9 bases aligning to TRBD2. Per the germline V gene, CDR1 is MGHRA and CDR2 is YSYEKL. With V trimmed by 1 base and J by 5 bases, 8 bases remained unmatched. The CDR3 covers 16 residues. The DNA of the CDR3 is TGCGCCAGCAGCCAAGGGGCGGGAGGGCCAGGGGAGACCCAGTACTTC. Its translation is CASSQGAGGPGETQYF.

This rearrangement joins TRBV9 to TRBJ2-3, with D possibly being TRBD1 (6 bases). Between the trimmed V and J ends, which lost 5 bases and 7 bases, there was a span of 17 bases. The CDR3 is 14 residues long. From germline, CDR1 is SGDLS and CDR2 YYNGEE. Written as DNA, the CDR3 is TGTGCCAGCAGTCCCGGGACAACGACGCATACGCAGTATTTT. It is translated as CASSPGTTTHTQYF.

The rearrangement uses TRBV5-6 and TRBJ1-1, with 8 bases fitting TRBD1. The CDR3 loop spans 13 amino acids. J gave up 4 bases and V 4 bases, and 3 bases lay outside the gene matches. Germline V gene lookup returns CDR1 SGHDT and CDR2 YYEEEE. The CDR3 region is CASSAGGFTEAFF. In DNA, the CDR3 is TGTGCCAGCAGCGCAGGGGGCTTCACTGAAGCTTTCTTT. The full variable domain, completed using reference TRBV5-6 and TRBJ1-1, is DAGVTQSPTHLIKTRGQQVTLRCSPKSGHDTVSWYQQALGQGPQFIFQYYEEEERQRGNFPDRFSGHQFPNYSSELNVNALLLGDSALYLCASSAGGFTEAFFGQGTRLTVV.

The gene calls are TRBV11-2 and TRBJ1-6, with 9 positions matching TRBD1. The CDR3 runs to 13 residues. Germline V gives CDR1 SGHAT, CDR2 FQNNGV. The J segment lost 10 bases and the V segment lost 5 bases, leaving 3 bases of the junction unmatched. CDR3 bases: TGTGCCAGCAGCCCGGACAGGGGATCACCCCTCCACTTT. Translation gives CASSPDRGSPLHF. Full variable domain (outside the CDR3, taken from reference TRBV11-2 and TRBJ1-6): EAGVAQSPRYKIIEKRQSVAFWCNPISGHATLYWYQQILGQGPKLLIQFQNNGVVDDSQLPKDRFSAERLKGVDSTLKIQPAKLEDSAVYLCASSPDRGSPLHFGNGTRLTVT.

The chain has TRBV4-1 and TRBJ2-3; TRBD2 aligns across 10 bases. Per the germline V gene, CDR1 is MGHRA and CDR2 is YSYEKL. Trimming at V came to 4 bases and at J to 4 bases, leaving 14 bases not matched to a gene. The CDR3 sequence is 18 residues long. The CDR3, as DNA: TGCGCCAGCAGCCCGCGGTTTCCGGGACTAGCGAACGCAGATACGCAGTATTTT. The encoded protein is CASSPRFPGLANADTQYF.

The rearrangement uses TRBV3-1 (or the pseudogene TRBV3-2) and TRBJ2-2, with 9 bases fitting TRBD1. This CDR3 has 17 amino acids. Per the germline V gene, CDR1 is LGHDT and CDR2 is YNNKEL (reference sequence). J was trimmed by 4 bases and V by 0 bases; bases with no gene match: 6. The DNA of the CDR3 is TGTGCCAGCAGCCAAGATCGGAGGACAGGGGCCACCGGGGAGCTGTTTTTT. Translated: CASSQDRRTGATGELFF.

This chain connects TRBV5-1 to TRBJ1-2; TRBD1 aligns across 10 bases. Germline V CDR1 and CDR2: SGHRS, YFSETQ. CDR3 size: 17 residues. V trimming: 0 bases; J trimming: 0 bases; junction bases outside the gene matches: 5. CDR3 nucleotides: TGCGCCAGCAGCTTGGTTGGGACAGGGGAATCTAACTATGGCTACACCTTC. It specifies CASSLVGTGESNYGYTF.

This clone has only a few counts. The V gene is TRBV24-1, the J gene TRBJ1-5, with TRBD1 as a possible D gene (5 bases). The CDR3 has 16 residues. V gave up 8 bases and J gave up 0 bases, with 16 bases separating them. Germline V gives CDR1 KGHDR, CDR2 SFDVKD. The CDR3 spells CATIRSRGNSNQPQHF. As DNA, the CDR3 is TGTGCCACCATCAGGAGTAGGGGCAATAGCAATCAGCCCCAGCATTTT.

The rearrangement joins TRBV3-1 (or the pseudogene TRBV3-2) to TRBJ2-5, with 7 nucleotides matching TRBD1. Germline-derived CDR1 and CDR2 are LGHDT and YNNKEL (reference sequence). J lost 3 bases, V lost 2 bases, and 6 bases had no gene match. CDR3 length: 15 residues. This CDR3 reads CASSQPDRPEETQYF. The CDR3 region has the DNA TGTGCCAGCAGCCAACCGGACAGGCCAGAAGAGACCCAGTACTTC.

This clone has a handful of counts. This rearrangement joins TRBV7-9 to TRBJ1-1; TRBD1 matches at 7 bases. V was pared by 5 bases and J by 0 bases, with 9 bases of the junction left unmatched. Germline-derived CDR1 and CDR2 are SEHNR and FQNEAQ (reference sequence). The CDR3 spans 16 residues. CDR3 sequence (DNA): TGTGCCAGCAGCCCTACCAGGGGGGCGATGAACACTGAAGCTTTCTTT. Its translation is CASSPTRGAMNTEAFF.

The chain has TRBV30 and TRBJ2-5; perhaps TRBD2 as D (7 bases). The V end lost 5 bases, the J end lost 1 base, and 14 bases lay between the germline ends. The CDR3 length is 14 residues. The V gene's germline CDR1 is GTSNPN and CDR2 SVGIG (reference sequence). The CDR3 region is CAWDQGGGQETQYF. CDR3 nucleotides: TGTGCCTGGGACCAGGGAGGGGGCCAAGAGACCCAGTACTTC.

CDR3 region: CASSPPPSGGAPFPYEQFF. The CDR3 bases are TGTGCCAGCAGCCCTCCGCCTAGCGGGGGGGCCCCCTTTCCGTATGAGCAGTTCTTC. The chain uses TRBV14 and TRBJ2-1; 12 bases align to TRBD2. Germline V gives CDR1 SGHDN, CDR2 FVKESK. V was clipped by 4 bases and J by 8 bases; unmatched bases: 18. The CDR3 length is 19 residues.

The CDR3 loop is CASSQLTLNYGYTF. The DNA for the CDR3 is TGCGCCAGCAGCCAACTGACTCTTAACTATGGCTACACCTTC. V and J are TRBV4-1 and TRBJ1-2; D is ambiguous. This CDR3 is built from 14 residues. Trimming removed 2 bases at V and 1 base at J, with 8 bases between. Per the germline V gene, CDR1 is MGHRA and CDR2 is YSYEKL.